The sequence of this TCR beta chain was determined in a study of Graves' ophthalmopathy and Graves' hyperthyroidism. Investigators amplified TCR beta CDR3 regions from RNA transcripts. In the first round, RT-PCR was carried out with HTBI primers, and a multiplex PCR formed the second round. TCRdb reprocessed the multiplex PCR reads via MiXCR and lists one record per CDR3 protein. This table holds some 240,000 distinct CDR3 sequences, approximately 42% found once. In the case of this clonotype: Its cognate antigen is unknown.

Study outcomes and limitations: In blood appeared most of the expanded thyroid clonotypes whose frequency exceeded 0.001.

The specimen was peripheral blood. The receptor comes from an adult man with Graves' ophthalmopathy.

CDR3 sequence reads: CSARAAQGVTEAFF. Written as DNA, the CDR3 is TGCAGTGCTAGAGCGGCCCAGGGGGTTACTGAAGCTTTCTTT. The V and J genes are TRBV20-1 and TRBJ1-1; 7 bases match TRBD1. Germline values: CDR1 DFQATT, CDR2 SNEGSKA (reference sequence). The junction had 7 bases not matched to a gene; V was cut back by 1 base and J by 5 bases. The CDR3 consists of 14 residues.